Each of the 30 T cell receptor beta chains below was sequenced from the same sample in a study of blood T cell repertoires in COVID-19. Profiled with immunoSEQ multiplex PCR; TCRdb holds only in-frame clones, not every one. Of under 200,000 clones in the sample, around 79% were seen once. Sequenced material: peripheral blood. These receptor sequences come from an older woman with COVID-19, enrolled during active disease.

The chain uses TRBV4-1 and TRBJ2-1; tentative D call: TRBD2 (6 bases). Trimming pared 5 bases from V and 10 bases from J, leaving 21 bases between. The germline CDR1 and CDR2 sequences are MGHRA and YSYEKL. This CDR3 spans 15 amino acids. The DNA of the CDR3 is TGCGCCAGCAGCTCCCGGGACTCTTCTCGCTACGAGCAGTTCTTC. It translates to CASSSRDSSRYEQFF.

The chain recombines TRBV2 with TRBJ2-2; 14 bases match TRBD2. The length of the CDR3 is 16 residues. Looked up from germline, CDR1 is SNHLY and CDR2 is FYNNEI. V trimming: 4 bases; J trimming: 4 bases; junction bases outside the gene matches: 2. The CDR3 region is CASSGTSGGSTGELFF. CDR3 DNA: TGTGCCAGCAGTGGGACTAGCGGGGGGTCCACCGGGGAGCTGTTTTTT.

The chain recombines TRBV6-1 with TRBJ2-3; 10 nucleotides agree with TRBD2. Per the germline V gene, CDR1 is MNHNS and CDR2 is SASEGT. The CDR3 has 15 residues. V shed 3 bases and J 3 bases; nucleotides not matched to a gene: 3. CDR3 in amino acids: CASSEGSGRTDTQYF. The CDR3 nucleotides are TGTGCCAGCAGTGAGGGTAGCGGGAGGACAGATACGCAGTATTTT.

This clone was seen repeatedly, ten times or more. The V gene is TRBV19, the J gene TRBJ1-2, with D possibly matching TRBD1 (5 bases). The germline V gene has CDR1 LNHDA and CDR2 SQIVND (reference sequence). Trimming pared 7 bases from V and 4 bases from J, leaving 16 bases between. CDR3 length equals 14 residues. CDR3: CASTPTTGTYGYTF. The CDR3, as DNA: TGTGCCAGTACTCCGACAACAGGTACCTATGGCTACACCTTC.

This sequence joins TRBV7-2 and TRBJ2-7; weak D call: TRBD1 (5 bases). The CDR3 runs to 15 residues. V lost 3 bases and J lost 4, with 16 bases in between. In germline, CDR1 is SGHTA, CDR2 FQGNSA. The CDR3 loop reads CASSFIRGGEYEQYF. The CDR3 nucleotides read TGTGCCAGCAGCTTCATTAGGGGCGGCGAATACGAGCAGTACTTC.

The chain is built from TRBV29-1 and TRBJ2-5, with D maybe TRBD1 (5 bases). Germline-derived CDR1 and CDR2 are SQVTM and ANQGSEA. The CDR3 sequence is 15 residues long. V lost 1 base, J lost 2 bases, and 14 bases lay in between. The CDR3 reads CSVEGWGREQETQYF. Written as DNA, the CDR3 is TGCAGCGTTGAAGGGTGGGGCCGAGAGCAAGAGACCCAGTACTTC.

V gene TRBV5-1 combines with J gene TRBJ2-7; D may be TRBD1 (5 bases). Looked up from germline, CDR1 is SGHRS and CDR2 is YFSETQ. V was clipped by 4 bases and J by 5 bases, with 25 bases between them. This CDR3 has 17 amino acids. The CDR3 DNA reads TGCGCCAGCAGCCCCCGTTGGGCCAGAAACAGGTTCCACGAGCAGTACTTC. It encodes CASSPRWARNRFHEQYF.

The V gene is TRBV6-5, the J gene TRBJ2-5, with 8 bases lining up with TRBD2. Per germline, CDR1 MNHEY and CDR2 SVGAGI. Trimming cost V 5 bases and J 5 bases; bases outside gene matches: 10. The CDR3 length is 15 residues. CDR3 sequence reads: CASSRDGGALETQYF. As DNA, the CDR3 is TGTGCCAGCAGTCGAGACGGGGGGGCCTTGGAGACCCAGTACTTC.

This chain joins TRBV29-1 and TRBJ2-3, with 7 bases aligning to TRBD1. This CDR3 region has 16 residues. Germline V lookup: CDR1 SQVTM, CDR2 ANQGSEA. Trimming removed 4 bases from V and 6 bases from J; junction bases left unmatched: 16. CDR3: CSVGGDRRAGYDTQYF. CDR3 in DNA: TGCAGCGTTGGAGGGGACAGAAGGGCCGGATACGATACGCAGTATTTT.

The chain is built from TRBV6-5 and TRBJ2-5; TRBD2 aligns across 9 bases. V lost 5 bases to trimming and J lost 13 bases; unmatched junction nucleotides: 8. The CDR3 has 12 residues. Germline assignment: CDR1 MNHEY and CDR2 SVGAGI. The CDR3: CASSKLAGKMYF. The CDR3, as DNA: TGTGCCAGCAGTAAGCTAGCGGGGAAAATGTACTTC.

The genes are TRBV5-1 and TRBJ2-1; TRBD2 matches at 7 bases. The CDR3 is made up of 16 amino acids. Trimming cost V 3 bases and J 6 bases; bases outside gene matches: 12. CDR1 SGHRS and CDR2 YFSETQ come from the germline V gene. In DNA, the CDR3 is TGCGCCAGCAGCTGGAAGAGCGGGACCTCCGGCAATGAGCAGTTCTTC. Translation: CASSWKSGTSGNEQFF. Looking up the rest from reference TRBV5-1 and TRBJ2-1 gives the full variable domain: KAGVTQTPRYLIKTRGQQVTLSCSPISGHRSVSWYQQTPGQGLQFLFEYFSETQRNKGNFPGRFSGRQFSNSRSEMNVSTLELGDSALYLCASSWKSGTSGNEQFFGPGTRLTVL.

The chain couples TRBV10-2 to TRBJ2-2; 7 positions match TRBD1. This CDR3 has 15 amino acids. V trimming: 4 bases; J trimming: 2 bases; junction bases outside the gene matches: 4. From germline, CDR1 is WSHSY and CDR2 SAAADI. CDR3 coding DNA: TGCGCCAGCAGTGCGGACAGGCCTAACACCGGGGAGCTGTTTTTT. Its protein is CASSADRPNTGELFF.

The genes are TRBV6-1 and TRBJ2-7, with TRBD1 identical over 10 bases. The germline gives CDR1 MNHNS, CDR2 SASEGT. The V segment lost 5 bases and the J segment 6 bases; nucleotides outside the gene matches: 7. The CDR3 is 14 residues long. The CDR3 protein is CASSTGTGVGEQYF. The CDR3 DNA is TGTGCCAGCAGTACTGGGACAGGGGTGGGCGAGCAGTACTTC.

This CDR3 is CASSPRDREEAFF. CDR3 coding DNA: TGTGCCAGCAGCCCCCGGGACAGGGAAGAAGCTTTCTTT. The chain has TRBV11-3 and TRBJ1-1; 9 bases are shared with TRBD1. The CDR3 sequence is 13 residues long. The junction had 6 bases not matched to a gene; V was cut back by 5 bases and J by 8 bases. From germline, CDR1 is SGHNT and CDR2 YENEEA.

The V call is TRBV3-1 (or the pseudogene TRBV3-2), the J call TRBJ1-2; TRBD1 matches 12 bases. Losses at the gene ends were 4 bases for V and 4 bases for J; bases not matched to a gene: 16. Germline lookup yields CDR1 LGHDT and CDR2 YNNKEL (reference sequence). The CDR3 length is 19 residues. CDR3 amino acids: CASSRNTGTGGSWSYGYTF. DNA of the CDR3: TGTGCCAGCAGCCGAAACACCGGGACAGGGGGCTCATGGAGCTATGGCTACACCTTC.

This clone was recorded at least ten times. The chain has TRBV27 and TRBJ1-6; the D gene is possibly TRBD1 (5 bases). V lost 4 bases and J lost 7, with 20 bases in between. The germline CDR1 and CDR2 sequences are MNHEY and SMNVEV (reference sequence). The CDR3 spans 17 residues. The CDR3 sequence is CASSSRLQTEQNSPLHF. In DNA, the CDR3 is TGTGCCAGCAGTTCACGACTCCAGACAGAGCAGAATTCACCCCTCCACTTT.

In this sample, this clone turned up once. V is TRBV19 and J is TRBJ2-7; a possible D gene is TRBD1 (6 bases). V gave up 6 bases and J gave up 2 bases, with 8 bases separating them. The germline gives CDR1 LNHDA, CDR2 SQIVND (reference sequence). The CDR3 runs to 12 residues. The CDR3, as DNA: TGTGCCAGTAGGGGACAAGCCTACGAGCAGTACTTC. Protein: CASRGQAYEQYF.

The chain employs TRBV29-1 and TRBJ2-7; 11 positions match TRBD2. Germline V lookup: CDR1 SQVTM, CDR2 ANQGSEA. The V and J ends lost 2 bases and 10 bases, in that order; junction bases with no gene match: 4. CDR3 length equals 12 residues. CDR3 sequence: CSVERTSGRQYF. The DNA of the CDR3 is TGCAGCGTTGAAAGGACTAGCGGGCGACAGTACTTC.

The genes are TRBV6-2 or TRBV6-3 and TRBJ1-6; D unclear. V lost 6 bases, J lost 0 bases, and 12 bases lay in between. Per the germline V gene, CDR1 is MNHEY and CDR2 is SVGEGT. This CDR3 comprises 16 residues. The CDR3 nucleotides read TGTGCCAGCAGCCCTATGGGGAGCTCCTATAATTCACCCCTCCACTTT. Its translation: CASSPMGSSYNSPLHF.

The rearrangement uses TRBV11-2 and TRBJ2-5, with D possibly being TRBD1 (6 bases). The V end lost 3 bases, the J end lost 5 bases, and 16 bases lay between the germline ends. Germline V gives CDR1 SGHAT, CDR2 FQNNGV. The CDR3 contains 15 residues. Here the CDR3 reads CASSFNPGASETQYF. DNA for the CDR3: TGTGCCAGCAGCTTCAACCCAGGGGCGAGCGAGACCCAGTACTTC.

The rearrangement joins TRBV7-6 to TRBJ1-5; D not certain. The V end was cut by 5 bases, the J end by 1 base, with 12 bases between. This CDR3 has 15 amino acids. Germline lookup yields CDR1 SGHVS and CDR2 FNYEAQ. The CDR3 DNA follows: TGTGCCAGCAGCCCGCGGTACGGAAGCAATCAGCCCCAGCATTTT. It encodes CASSPRYGSNQPQHF.

The chain uses TRBV12-3 or TRBV12-4 and TRBJ1-1; D uncertain. The CDR3 extends over 12 amino acids. V lost 5 bases and J 8 bases, leaving 12 bases between the germline ends. The CDR3: CASSAVIREAFF. The CDR3 nucleotides are TGTGCCAGCAGTGCTGTTATTCGGGAAGCTTTCTTT.

This clone came up a few times. This chain uses TRBV3-1 (or the pseudogene TRBV3-2) with TRBJ2-5; 7 positions match TRBD2. The germline CDR1 and CDR2 sequences are LGHDT and YNNKEL (reference sequence). Trimming at V came to 4 bases and at J to 5 bases, leaving 4 bases not matched to a gene. This CDR3 has 13 residues. CDR3 bases: TGTGCCAGCAGCCCAGCGGGGCTGGAGACCCAGTACTTC. It specifies CASSPAGLETQYF.

The chain links TRBV28 to TRBJ1-3; a weak D match, TRBD1 (5 bases). The germline V gene encodes CDR1 MDHEN and CDR2 SYDVKM. Trimming pared 4 bases from V and 7 bases from J, leaving 20 bases between. The CDR3 runs 16 residues. The CDR3 sequence is CASSYSVGGVDNTIYF. The CDR3 DNA follows: TGTGCCAGCAGTTACTCTGTTGGAGGGGTGGATAACACCATATATTTT.

The chain combines TRBV9 with TRBJ2-2, with D unclear. The V and J ends lost 4 bases and 6 bases respectively, with 7 bases between them. Germline CDR1 reads SGDLS; CDR2 reads YYNGEE. This CDR3 spans 12 amino acids. The CDR3 DNA is TGTGCCAGCAGCCCCGAGTCCGGGGAGCTGTTTTTT. As protein: CASSPESGELFF.

V usage is TRBV7-2 and J usage is TRBJ2-2; no clear D. The germline V and J ends were trimmed by 1 base and 1 base, with 4 bases remaining between them. Germline CDR1 and CDR2: SGHTA and FQGNSA. This CDR3 spans 14 amino acids. The CDR3 DNA follows: TGTGCCAGCAGCTTAGGCGGGAACACCGGGGAGCTGTTTTTT. The encoded protein is CASSLGGNTGELFF.

The V call is TRBV5-1, the J call TRBJ2-4; tentatively, D is TRBD1 (6 bases). The CDR3 loop spans 19 amino acids. The germline V gene encodes CDR1 SGHRS and CDR2 YFSETQ. V lost 0 bases, J lost 0 bases, and 19 bases lay in between. In DNA, the CDR3 is TGCGCCAGCAGCTTGGGTGGACAGTCCTACGCCATAGCCAAAAACATTCAGTACTTC. Its protein product is CASSLGGQSYAIAKNIQYF.

This clone was recorded only once. The chain combines TRBV2 with TRBJ1-6; D is uncertain. V lost 4 bases and J lost 9, with 7 bases in between. CDR1 SNHLY and CDR2 FYNNEI come from the germline V gene. The CDR3 is 12 amino acids. Here the CDR3 DNA reads TGTGCCAGCAGTGGTCCGAGTTCACCCCTCCACTTT. Translation gives CASSGPSSPLHF.

CDR3: CAISVSQGLKTQYF. The CDR3, as DNA: TGTGCCATCAGTGTATCACAGGGGTTGAAGACCCAGTACTTC. This chain joins TRBV10-3 and TRBJ2-5; 7 bases line up with TRBD1. This CDR3 is 14 amino acids long. The ends lost 4 bases at V and 6 bases at J; junction bases unmatched: 8. Germline V gene sequence: CDR1 ENHRY, CDR2 SYGVKD.

This chain links TRBV7-2 with TRBJ2-5; 10 bases match TRBD2. The CDR3 contains 16 residues. Germline values: CDR1 SGHTA, CDR2 FQGNSA. The J segment lost 1 base and the V segment lost 3 bases, leaving 5 bases of the junction unmatched. The CDR3 spells CASSLSGGGTQETQYF. For the CDR3, the DNA is TGTGCCAGCAGCTTGAGCGGGGGGGGAACCCAAGAGACCCAGTACTTC.